This T cell receptor (beta chain) derives from a study of blood T cell repertoires in COVID-19. Study-level background: Sites across the United States, Italy and Spain contributed samples from acute and convalescent COVID-19.

The CDR3 extends over 15 amino acids. With 1 base clipped from V and 8 bases from J, the junction kept 11 bases outside the gene matches. Germline V gene lookup returns CDR1 SGHNT and CDR2 YYREEE (reference sequence). How the authors handled the data: Counts of nucleated cells, estimated from reference gene primer amplification, were obtained. Repertoires were generated with immunoSEQ multiplex PCR, while TCRdb's copy carries only in-frame clones and drops some. V and J calls and clone size are given by that table; D and trimming were obtained from the DNA. Seen here are over 200,000 clones, approximately 80% observed once, and the top ten hold 8.9%.

The chain recombines TRBV5-4 with TRBJ1-2; TRBD1 agrees at 7 bases. This sequence was found in a woman between 45 and 60 years old with acute COVID-19. The specimen sequenced was PBMCs or T cells enriched from blood (not recorded which). The CDR3: CASSLKTGLLGGYTF. CDR3 in DNA: TGTGCCAGCAGCTTGAAGACAGGGCTCCTTGGGGGCTACACCTTC.